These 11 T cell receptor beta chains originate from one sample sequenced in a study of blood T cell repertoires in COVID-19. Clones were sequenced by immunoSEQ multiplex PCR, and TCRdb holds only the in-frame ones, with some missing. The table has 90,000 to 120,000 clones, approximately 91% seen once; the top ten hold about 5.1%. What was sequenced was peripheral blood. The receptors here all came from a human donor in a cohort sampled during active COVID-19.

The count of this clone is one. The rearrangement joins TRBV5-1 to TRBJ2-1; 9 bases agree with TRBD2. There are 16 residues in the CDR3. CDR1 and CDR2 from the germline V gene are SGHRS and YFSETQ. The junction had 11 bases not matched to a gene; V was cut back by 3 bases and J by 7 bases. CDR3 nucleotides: TGCGCCAGCAGCTGGCTTGGACTAGCGAATCTGAATGAGCAGTTCTTC. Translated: CASSWLGLANLNEQFF.

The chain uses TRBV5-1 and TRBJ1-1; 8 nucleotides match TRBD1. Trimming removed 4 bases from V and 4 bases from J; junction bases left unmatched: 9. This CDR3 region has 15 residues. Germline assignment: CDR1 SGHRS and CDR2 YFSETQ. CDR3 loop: CASSLQTGEFTEAFF. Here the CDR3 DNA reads TGCGCCAGCAGCCTCCAGACAGGGGAGTTCACTGAAGCTTTCTTT.

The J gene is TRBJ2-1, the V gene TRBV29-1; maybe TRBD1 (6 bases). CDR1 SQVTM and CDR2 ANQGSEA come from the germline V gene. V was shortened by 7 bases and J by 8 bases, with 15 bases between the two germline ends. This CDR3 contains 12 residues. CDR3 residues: CSGGNRADEQFF. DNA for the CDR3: TGCAGCGGGGGAAACAGGGCCGATGAGCAGTTCTTC.

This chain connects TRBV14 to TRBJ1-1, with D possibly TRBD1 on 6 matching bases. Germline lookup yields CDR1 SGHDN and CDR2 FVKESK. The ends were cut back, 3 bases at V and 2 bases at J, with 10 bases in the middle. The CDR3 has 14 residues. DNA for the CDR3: TGTGCCAGCAGCCATAGGACAGCTAACACTGAAGCTTTCTTT. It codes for CASSHRTANTEAFF.

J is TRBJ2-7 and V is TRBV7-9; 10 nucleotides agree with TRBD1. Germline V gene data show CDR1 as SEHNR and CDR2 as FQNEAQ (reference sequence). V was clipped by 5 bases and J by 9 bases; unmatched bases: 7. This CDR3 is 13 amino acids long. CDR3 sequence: CASSPGTGVWQYF. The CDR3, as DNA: TGTGCCAGCAGCCCCGGGACAGGGGTGTGGCAGTACTTC.

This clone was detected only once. The CDR3 DNA reads TGTGCCAGCAGTGAAGGGGGAGTGAACACTGAAGCTTTCTTT. It codes for CASSEGGVNTEAFF. This chain joins TRBV6-4 and TRBJ1-1; possibly TRBD1 for D (6 bases). The CDR3 is made up of 14 amino acids. The V gene lost 3 bases and the J gene lost 0 bases, with 8 bases spanning the gap. CDR1 is MRHNA, CDR2 SNTAGT, per germline.

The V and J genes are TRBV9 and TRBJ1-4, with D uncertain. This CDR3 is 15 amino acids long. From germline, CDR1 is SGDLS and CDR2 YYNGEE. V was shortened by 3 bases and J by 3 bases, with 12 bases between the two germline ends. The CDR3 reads CASSALAGANEKLFF. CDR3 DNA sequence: TGTGCCAGCAGCGCGCTCGCGGGAGCTAATGAAAAACTGTTTTTT. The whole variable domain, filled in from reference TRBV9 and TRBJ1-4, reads DSGVTQTPKHLITATGQRVTLRCSPRSGDLSVYWYQQSLDQGLQFLIQYYNGEERAKGNILERFSAQQFPDLHSELNLSSLELGDSALYFCASSALAGANEKLFFGSGTQLSVL.

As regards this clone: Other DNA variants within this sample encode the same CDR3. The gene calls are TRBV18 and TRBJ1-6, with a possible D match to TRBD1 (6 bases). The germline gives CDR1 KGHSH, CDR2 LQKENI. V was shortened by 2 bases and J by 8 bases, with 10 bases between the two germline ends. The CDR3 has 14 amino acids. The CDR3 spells CASSPLDRDSPLHF. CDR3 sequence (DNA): TGTGCCAGCTCACCATTGGACAGAGATTCACCCCTCCACTTT.

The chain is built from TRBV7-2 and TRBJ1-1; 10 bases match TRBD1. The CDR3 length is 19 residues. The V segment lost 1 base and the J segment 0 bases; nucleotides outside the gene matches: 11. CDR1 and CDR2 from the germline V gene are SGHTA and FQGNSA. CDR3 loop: CASSLVRGQGRKLNTEAFF. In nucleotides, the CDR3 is TGTGCCAGCAGCTTAGTGAGGGGACAGGGGCGTAAATTGAACACTGAAGCTTTCTTT.

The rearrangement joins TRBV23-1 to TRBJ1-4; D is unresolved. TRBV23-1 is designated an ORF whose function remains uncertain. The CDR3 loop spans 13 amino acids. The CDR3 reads CARSQETNEKLFF. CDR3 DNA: TGCGCTCGATCCCAGGAAACTAATGAAAAACTGTTTTTT.

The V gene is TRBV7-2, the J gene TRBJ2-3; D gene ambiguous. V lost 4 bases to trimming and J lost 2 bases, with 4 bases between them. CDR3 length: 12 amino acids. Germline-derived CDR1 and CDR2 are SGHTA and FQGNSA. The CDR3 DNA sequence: TGTGCCAGCAGCTCAAACACAGATACGCAGTATTTT. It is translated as CASSSNTDTQYF.